This T cell receptor beta chain was captured by sequencing in a study of Ad26.COV2.S vaccination and SARS-CoV-2 variants. Study background: Enrolled in COV1001, the donor was in the Ad26.COV2.S trial arm, which received the vaccine.

This sample's treatment: roughly 18 received Ad26.COV2.S at low or high dose, single or two shots; roughly five received placebo; per-sample allocation not given. At day 63 after the first vaccine or placebo injection, samples were drawn. The administered vaccine (an Ad26 vector) expressed Wuhan-strain SARS-CoV-2 spike. In germline, CDR1 is MGHRA, CDR2 YSYEKL. With V trimmed by 1 base and J by 3 bases, 7 bases remained unmatched. CDR3 length: 16 residues. Overall study results and limits: Recipients given vaccine exceeded placebo recipients in spike-specific TCR breadth. Following vaccination, spike-specific CD8+ and CD4+ T cell responses reportedly exhibited substantial breadth.

About this clone itself: Its antigen remains unknown.

Some clones are missing from TCRdb's copy, which holds only in-frame ones; the method was immunoSEQ multiplex PCR. Among 300,000 to 400,000 clones listed, about 89% were seen once. This TCR derives from a person aged 18-60 years who received the Ad26.COV2.S COVID-19 vaccine or a placebo. This sample comprised peripheral blood, obtained in a trial of Ad26.COV2.S vaccine versus placebo. V usage is TRBV4-1 and J usage is TRBJ2-7; 9 nucleotides match TRBD2. CDR3 bases: TGCGCCAGCAGCCAAGCGTTAGCGGGAGTGGTCTACGAGCAGTACTTC. Translation: CASSQALAGVVYEQYF.